This is a list of T cell receptor beta chains from one sample in a study of blood T cells in healthy people across ages. One entry per CDR3 protein, called by TCRdb with MiXCR from the 5' RACE reads. The sample lists more than 650,000 distinct CDR3 sequences, around 24% occurring once. These data were also reused for a study on T cells of mothers and their children.

Sequenced sample: blood. All receptors come from a boy aged 5-17 years in good health. CDR3s include the opening cysteine and the closing phenylalanine or tryptophan. D genes are given only for firm matches. Clone size is stated in some rows and not others, as once, few, many or a class when expanded.

>NA|13|TRBV30|few|TRBJ2-7
TGTGCCTGGAGGATCCCCCCTCGCCCCGAGCAGTACTTC
CAWRIPPRPEQYF
>TRBD1|15|TRBV3-1|NA|TRBJ1-4
TGTGCCAGCAGCCCTCCGGGACAGGGGGCGGAAAAACTGTTTTTT
CASSPPGQGAEKLFF
>NA|15|TRBV28|few|TRBJ1-4
TGTGCCACCTCCCGGACAGCCCAAACTAATGAAAAACTGTTTTTT
CATSRTAQTNEKLFF
>TRBD2|15|TRBV29-1|once|TRBJ2-5
TGCAGCGTACTAGAAGGGGCTAGTGGGAGGGGTGAGCAGTACTTC
CSVLEGASGRGEQYF
>NA|11|TRBV24-1|NA|TRBJ2-1
TGTGCCACCAGCGATCCCACTGAGCAGTTCTTC
CATSDPTEQFF
>NA|15|TRBV5-1|NA|TRBJ2-7
TGCGCCAGCAGCCCTTGGACAGATCCAACTTCCGAGCAGTACTTC
CASSPWTDPTSEQYF
>NA|14|TRBV18|NA|TRBJ1-4
TGTGCCAGCTCACCAACAGGGTTCGAGGAAAAACTGTTTTTT
CASSPTGFEEKLFF
>NA|15|TRBV20-1|few|TRBJ1-5
TGCAGTGCTAGAGATCTAGGGGCAGGCAATCAGCCCCAGCATTTT
CSARDLGAGNQPQHF
>NA|11|TRBV2|NA|TRBJ2-5
TGTGCCAGCTTGGACCCAGAGACCCAGTACTTC
CASLDPETQYF
>NA|19|TRBV25-1|NA|TRBJ1-5
TGTGCCAGCAGTTATCTCGGAGGTAAAGGGGGGAGTAGCAATCAGCCCCAGCATTTT
CASSYLGGKGGSSNQPQHF
>NA|13|TRBV2|NA|TRBJ2-6
TGTGCCAGCCGAACGGATGGGGCCAACGTCCTGACTTTC
CASRTDGANVLTF
>NA|16|TRBV9|NA|TRBJ2-2
TGTGCCAGCAGCGTAGCCCTTCGGGGGCAGGTCGGGGAGCTGTTTTTT
CASSVALRGQVGELFF
>NA|17|TRBV7-9|NA|TRBJ2-6
TGTGCCAGCAGCTTAGTACAGGTCCATACTGGGGCCAACGTCCTGACTTTC
CASSLVQVHTGANVLTF
>NA|15|TRBV3-1|few|TRBJ2-1
TGTGCCAGCAGCCCTCACAGCAGCTCCTACAATGAGCAGTTCTTC
CASSPHSSSYNEQFF
>TRBD2|17|TRBV3-1|few|TRBJ2-5
TGTGCCAGCAGCCAAGGCCTAGCGGGGGACATGGGAGAGACCCAGTACTTC
CASSQGLAGDMGETQYF
>TRBD1|14|TRBV10-3|once|TRBJ1-1
TGTGCCATCAGTGAGTCGGGACAGGGGACTGAAGCTTTCTTT
CAISESGQGTEAFF
>TRBD2|15|TRBV5-8|NA|TRBJ2-1
TGTGCCAGCAGCTGGGGGACTATCTCCTACAATGAGCAGTTCTTC
CASSWGTISYNEQFF
>TRBD2|17|TRBV11-3|NA|TRBJ2-1
TGTGCCAGCAGCTTGTTCCGCGGGGGGAGCTCCTACAATGAGCAGTTCTTC
CASSLFRGGSSYNEQFF
>NA|12|TRBV27|few|TRBJ2-1
TGTGCCAGCAGTCGACACCCCAATGAGCAGTTCTTC
CASSRHPNEQFF
>NA|15|TRBV7-2|NA|TRBJ1-1
TGTGCCAGCAGCGTGTGGTTATCAAGGAACACTGAAGCTTTCTTT
CASSVWLSRNTEAFF
>NA|15|TRBV6-5|NA|TRBJ2-2
TGTGCCAGCAGTCGACTAGGCGCGAACACCGGGGAGCTGTTTTTT
CASSRLGANTGELFF
>TRBD2|16|TRBV29-1|NA|TRBJ2-1
TGCAGCGTTGTGCGGGGGGAAGCGGTCTCCTACAATGAGCAGTTCTTC
CSVVRGEAVSYNEQFF
>TRBD1|14|TRBV12-3/TRBV12-4|NA|TRBJ1-4
TGTGCCAGCAGTTTAACAGGGGATCGAGAAAAACTGTTTTTT
CASSLTGDREKLFF
>NA|12|TRBV7-9|few|TRBJ1-5
TGTGCCAGCAGCAAAGAGGCTCAGCCCCAGCATTTT
CASSKEAQPQHF
>NA|16|TRBV6-5|NA|TRBJ2-5
TGTGCCAGCAGTTATCGGGCCCGAGGTCACCAAGAGACCCAGTACTTC
CASSYRARGHQETQYF
>TRBD1|15|TRBV12-3/TRBV12-4|NA|TRBJ2-3
TGTGCCAGCAGTACCACAGGGGGGATCACAGATACGCAGTATTTT
CASSTTGGITDTQYF
>NA|15|TRBV24-1|few|TRBJ2-6
TGTGCCAGGGGACGCCGTATCTCTGGGGCCAACGTCCTGACTTTC
CARGRRISGANVLTF
>NA|14|TRBV12-3/TRBV12-4|few|TRBJ1-6
TGTGCCAGCAGTTCGGGACACTATAATTCACCCCTCCACTTT
CASSSGHYNSPLHF
>NA|14|TRBV2|few|TRBJ1-2
TGTGCCAGCAGTTCCGCCGGGACCTTTTTCGGCTACACCTTC
CASSSAGTFFGYTF
>NA|14|TRBV4-2|NA|TRBJ1-2
TGTGCCAGCAGCCAAAGACAGCGCCAAATGGGCTACACCTTC
CASSQRQRQMGYTF
>NA|14|TRBV6-1|NA|TRBJ2-3
TGTGCCAGCAGTGAAGGGACCACGATAAATACGCAGTATTTT
CASSEGTTINTQYF
>NA|14|TRBV7-2|NA|TRBJ1-1
TGTGCCAGCAGCCCCGGGCCCATGAACACTGAAGCTTTCTTT
CASSPGPMNTEAFF
>TRBD2|15|TRBV7-6|NA|TRBJ2-1
TGTGCCAGCAGCTTACCGGGGGGGCCGGGGAATGAGCAGTTCTTC
CASSLPGGPGNEQFF
>NA|13|TRBV20-1|few|TRBJ2-5
TGCAGTGCCACGTACGGAGACGGAGAGACCCAGTACTTC
CSATYGDGETQYF
>TRBD1|16|TRBV7-9|NA|TRBJ2-7
TGTGCCAGCAGCTTCGCCGGGACAGGGAGGTACTACGAGCAGTACTTC
CASSFAGTGRYYEQYF
>TRBD1|14|TRBV9|NA|TRBJ2-7
TGTGCCAGCAGCCCTGGACAGGGGGCGTGCGAGCAGTACTTC
CASSPGQGACEQYF
>NA|14|TRBV10-3|few|TRBJ1-2
TGTGCCATCAGGGGAACACCCCATAACTATGGCTACACCTTC
CAIRGTPHNYGYTF
>TRBD2|19|TRBV6-1|NA|TRBJ2-1
TGTGCCAGCAGTAAACCGGGACTAGCGGGTATTCGCTCCTACAATGAGCAGTTCTTC
CASSKPGLAGIRSYNEQFF
>TRBD1|13|TRBV9|few|TRBJ2-1
TGTGCCAGCAGCGGGACAGGGCTTGGCGAGCAGTTCTTC
CASSGTGLGEQFF
>NA|14|TRBV20-1|NA|TRBJ1-4
TGCAGTGCTCCACAGGAGGGGATAGATGAAAAACTGTTTTTT
CSAPQEGIDEKLFF
>NA|15|TRBV4-1|NA|TRBJ2-1
TGCGCCAGCAGCCAGTTTAGGGCATGGGAGAATGAGCAGTTCTTC
CASSQFRAWENEQFF
>TRBD1|12|TRBV20-1|NA|TRBJ1-2
TGCAGTGCCCAGGGGGGCCTCTATGGCTACACCTTC
CSAQGGLYGYTF
>TRBD1|13|TRBV7-9|few|TRBJ1-1
TGTGCCAGCAGCCCCGGGACAGGGTCTGAAGCTTTCTTT
CASSPGTGSEAFF
>NA|15|TRBV5-5|few|TRBJ1-6
TGTGCCAGCAGCTCAACCGGGAGATTCCCCTCACCCCTCCACTTT
CASSSTGRFPSPLHF
>NA|14|TRBV10-3|once|TRBJ1-1
TGTGCCATCAGTGAGTGGGGGGAGCGCACTGAAGCTTTCTTT
CAISEWGERTEAFF
>TRBD2|17|TRBV7-9|few|TRBJ2-5
TGTGCCAGCAGCCCCCCAGGGGGGACTAGCGGGGAAGAGACCCAGTACTTC
CASSPPGGTSGEETQYF
>TRBD2|15|TRBV11-2|NA|TRBJ2-1
TGTGCCAGCAGCTTAATCCAGCGGGGGGGCACTGAGCAGTTCTTC
CASSLIQRGGTEQFF
>NA|13|TRBV10-3|NA|TRBJ2-7
TGTGCCATCAGTGGAGGGGCTTTGTACGAGCAGTACTTC
CAISGGALYEQYF
>NA|13|TRBV20-1|few|TRBJ2-1
TGCAGTGCTGTGCGGGCAGACTACAATGAGCAGTTCTTC
CSAVRADYNEQFF
>NA|14|TRBV20-1|NA|TRBJ2-3
TGCAGTGCTAGAGAATCCAGTAGCACAGATACGCAGTATTTT
CSARESSSTDTQYF
>NA|16|TRBV25-1|NA|TRBJ2-5
TGTGCCAGCAGTAAACAGGGAATAGGATTTGGGGAGACCCAGTACTTC
CASSKQGIGFGETQYF
>TRBD2|16|TRBV18|few|TRBJ2-5
TGTGCCAGCTCACTAAGGACTAGCGGGAACGAAGAGACCCAGTACTTC
CASSLRTSGNEETQYF
>NA|15|TRBV11-3|few|TRBJ1-5
TGTGCCAGCAGCTTAGGGGAGGGGCGGGATCAGCCCCAGCATTTT
CASSLGEGRDQPQHF
>NA|13|TRBV7-8|NA|TRBJ1-1
TGTGCCAGCAGCTTAGGATCCGACAGGTTAGCTTTCTTT
CASSLGSDRLAFF
>NA|15|TRBV10-3|few|TRBJ1-2
TGTGCCATCAGTGAGAGGGGCCTAGCTAACTATGGCTACACCTTC
CAISERGLANYGYTF
>TRBD1|13|TRBV19|NA|TRBJ1-2
TGTGCCAGTAGTCCGGGGACAGGGCTTGGCTACACCTTC
CASSPGTGLGYTF